A single sample gave rise to the 32 T cell receptor beta chains below, sequenced in a study of blood T cell repertoires in COVID-19. Measured with immunoSEQ multiplex PCR; TCRdb has only the in-frame clones, and not every one. The sample records under 250,000 clones, 75% to 90% being singletons. Sequencing was carried out using peripheral blood. These receptors were taken from a man aged 55 to 69 who had recovered from COVID-19.

This chain connects TRBV7-2 to TRBJ1-2; 9 bases match TRBD1. The CDR3 contains 15 residues. J was trimmed by 3 bases and V by 1 base; bases with no gene match: 3. Germline loops: CDR1 SGHTA, CDR2 FQGNSA. CDR3 sequence (DNA): TGTGCCAGCAGCTTAGGGACAGGGGCGCACTATGGCTACACCTTC. Residues: CASSLGTGAHYGYTF.

This chain uses TRBV5-1 with TRBJ2-5; weak D call: TRBD2 (6 bases). CDR1 SGHRS and CDR2 YFSETQ come from the germline V gene. This CDR3 is built from 14 residues. With 4 bases removed from V and 6 bases from J, the gap between germline ends came to 16 bases. In DNA form, the CDR3 reads TGCGCCAGCAGCCTGGACTACCGGGGAAAGACCCAGTACTTC. Its translation: CASSLDYRGKTQYF.

The genes are TRBV5-1 and TRBJ1-1, with a tentative D call TRBD1 (6 bases). This CDR3 region has 16 residues. Germline loops: CDR1 SGHRS, CDR2 YFSETQ. V was pared by 1 base and J by 4 bases, with 17 bases between. The DNA of the CDR3 is TGCGCCAGCAGCTTGTCGGTTCAGGGGTTGGGCACTGAAGCTTTCTTT. Its translation: CASSLSVQGLGTEAFF.

V and J are TRBV5-1 and TRBJ2-5; D not resolved. The germline V gene has CDR1 SGHRS and CDR2 YFSETQ. The CDR3 is made up of 14 amino acids. Trimming left V 2 bases short and J 1 base short, with 9 bases between. CDR3 sequence reads: CASSFDSTQETQYF. CDR3 coding DNA: TGCGCCAGCAGCTTCGACTCGACCCAAGAGACCCAGTACTTC.

The V gene is TRBV24-1, the J gene TRBJ2-2, with TRBD1 matching over 9 bases. The V gene end was trimmed by 9 bases and the J gene end by 4 bases; junction bases not matched to a gene: 8. The CDR3 has 15 amino acids. Germline-derived CDR1 and CDR2 are KGHDR and SFDVKD. For the CDR3, the DNA is TGTGCCACCTCCCAAGGACAGGGGCTCACCGGGGAGCTGTTTTTT. Protein sequence: CATSQGQGLTGELFF.

The chain links TRBV4-1 to TRBJ2-3; D gene uncertain. CDR1 is MGHRA and CDR2 is YSYEKL in the germline V gene. V was shortened by 2 bases and J by 6 bases, with 9 bases between the two germline ends. The CDR3 is made up of 13 amino acids. The CDR3 region is CASSQQEVDTQYF. DNA of the CDR3: TGCGCCAGCAGCCAACAGGAAGTCGATACGCAGTATTTT.

The chain recombines TRBV20-1 with TRBJ2-1; TRBD1 agrees at 9 bases. There are 13 residues in the CDR3. CDR1 is DFQATT, CDR2 SNEGSKA, per germline (reference sequence). Unmatched junction bases numbered 6, after V lost 3 bases and J lost 9 bases. CDR3 DNA: TGCAGTGCTAGTCCGGGACAGGGTGGTGAGCAGTTCTTC. Its translation is CSASPGQGGEQFF.

The chain combines TRBV7-9 with TRBJ2-2, with D maybe TRBD2 (6 bases). The V and J ends lost 11 bases and 1 base respectively, with 14 bases between them. The CDR3 sequence is 14 residues long. The V gene's germline CDR1 is SEHNR and CDR2 FQNEAQ (reference sequence). The CDR3 sequence: CAGGGLLNTGELFF. The CDR3 bases are TGTGCCGGTGGGGGACTCCTGAACACCGGGGAGCTGTTTTTT.

The V call is TRBV7-2, the J call TRBJ2-7; D ambiguous. V shed 7 bases and J shed 7 bases, with 11 bases lying between them. CDR1 is SGHTA, CDR2 FQGNSA, per germline. The CDR3 has 11 residues. The CDR3 nucleotides are TGTGCCAGCACCCTTGGGCGTGAGCAGTACTTC. Protein product: CASTLGREQYF.

V usage is TRBV27 and J usage is TRBJ2-7; TRBD1 might be the D (8 bases). Trimming took 6 bases from V and 3 from J, leaving 18 bases between them. Germline CDR1 and CDR2: MNHEY and SMNVEV (reference sequence). CDR3 length: 15 residues. The DNA of the CDR3 is TGTGCCAGCAGGGTACAGGGGGGGGATTTCTACGAGCAGTACTTC. Translation: CASRVQGGDFYEQYF.

The table lists this clone with a few counts. The V and J genes are TRBV27 and TRBJ1-5; D gene uncertain. Germline values: CDR1 MNHEY, CDR2 SMNVEV (reference sequence). The CDR3 sequence is 13 residues long. V was shortened by 5 bases and J by 9 bases, with 14 bases between the two germline ends. Here the CDR3 reads CASSLEGLGPQHF. CDR3 in DNA: TGTGCCAGCAGTCTAGAGGGCTTAGGGCCCCAGCATTTT.

CDR3 region: CASSIGTGGQPQHF. CDR3 sequence (DNA): TGTGCCAGTAGTATAGGGACAGGGGGGCAGCCCCAGCATTTT. The gene calls are TRBV19 and TRBJ1-5; 10 bases line up with TRBD1. Germline V CDR1 and CDR2: LNHDA, SQIVND (reference sequence). J gave up 7 bases and V 1 base, and 1 base lay outside the gene matches. The CDR3 is 14 residues long.

The CDR3 DNA reads TGTGCCAGTAGTATAGATCTATATGGTCCCGAAGCTTTCTTT. This encodes CASSIDLYGPEAFF. The chain combines TRBV19 with TRBJ1-1; D not resolved. The CDR3 consists of 14 residues. Per germline, CDR1 LNHDA and CDR2 SQIVND (reference sequence). Deletions cut 0 bases from V and 8 bases from J, with 13 bases between.

The CDR3 reads CASSQGFAGAGELFF. The CDR3 coding sequence is TGTGCCAGCAGCCAAGGATTCGCGGGTGCCGGGGAGCTGTTTTTT. V gene TRBV3-1 (or the pseudogene TRBV3-2) combines with J gene TRBJ2-2; D perhaps matches TRBD2 (5 bases). The length of the CDR3 is 15 residues. The V gene's germline CDR1 is LGHDT and CDR2 YNNKEL (reference sequence). Trimming removed 1 base from V and 6 bases from J, with 12 bases in between.

J is TRBJ2-1 and V is TRBV5-1; 10 bases are shared with TRBD2. Trimming took 0 bases from V and 5 from J; bases not matched to a gene: 14. Germline CDR1 and CDR2: SGHRS and YFSETQ. The CDR3 sequence is 19 residues long. The CDR3 here is CASSLGRALGTSVNNEQFF. CDR3 in DNA: TGCGCCAGCAGCTTGGGGCGTGCCCTCGGGACTAGCGTGAACAATGAGCAGTTCTTC.

The V call is TRBV12-5, the J call TRBJ2-5; 8 bases agree with TRBD1. The length of the CDR3 is 13 residues. The V and J ends lost 8 bases and 5 bases, in that order; junction bases with no gene match: 7. Per the germline V gene, CDR1 is LGHNT and CDR2 is FRNRAP. Here the CDR3 reads CASQAGGGETQYF. CDR3 DNA: TGTGCTAGTCAGGCAGGGGGCGGGGAGACCCAGTACTTC.

The V and J genes are TRBV11-3 and TRBJ2-5; 7 nucleotides match TRBD2. CDR3 length: 15 amino acids. The V gene end was trimmed by 4 bases and the J gene end by 5 bases; junction bases not matched to a gene: 10. Germline assignment: CDR1 SGHNT and CDR2 YENEEA. CDR3 DNA sequence: TGTGCCAGCAGCTCCGGACTAGATTCGTATGAGACCCAGTACTTC. Amino acid sequence: CASSSGLDSYETQYF.

This chain connects TRBV7-2 to TRBJ1-6; D gene ambiguous. The germline gives CDR1 SGHTA, CDR2 FQGNSA. Trimming took off 4 bases at V and 7 bases at J, with 11 bases between the two ends. The CDR3 extends over 14 amino acids. CDR3 nucleotides: TGTGCCAGCAGCTCCCAGTACAGCAATTCACCCCTCCACTTT. It encodes CASSSQYSNSPLHF.

This sequence joins TRBV23-1 and TRBJ2-2; possibly TRBD1 for D (8 bases). TRBV23-1 is an ORF, and what it does is uncertain. This CDR3 is 22 amino acids long. V lost 3 bases to trimming and J lost 3 bases, with 32 bases between them. CDR3 sequence: CASSQLPPPQLRAGQDTGELFF. CDR3 DNA sequence: TGCGCCAGCAGTCAGCTCCCGCCCCCCCAACTACGAGCGGGACAGGACACCGGGGAGCTGTTTTTT.

This chain joins TRBV7-9 and TRBJ1-2; D uncertain. Germline lookup yields CDR1 SEHNR and CDR2 FQNEAQ (reference sequence). This CDR3 region has 13 residues. Trimming stripped 6 bases from V and 6 bases from J, with 14 bases between. The CDR3 loop is CASSWLNSNGYTF. In DNA form, the CDR3 reads TGTGCCAGCAGTTGGTTGAACAGTAATGGCTACACCTTC. Together with reference TRBV7-9 and TRBJ1-2, the CDR3 gives the full variable domain: DTGVSQNPRHKITKRGQNVTFRCDPISEHNRLYWYRQTLGQGPEFLTYFQNEAQLEKSRLLSDRFSAERPKGSFSTLEIQRTEQGDSAMYLCASSWLNSNGYTFGSGTRLTVV.

V usage is TRBV28 and J usage is TRBJ2-3, with D possibly TRBD2 on 7 matching bases. Trimming took off 2 bases at V and 10 bases at J, with 19 bases between the two ends. In germline, CDR1 is MDHEN, CDR2 SYDVKM. This CDR3 is 15 amino acids long. In DNA, the CDR3 is TGTGCCAGCAGTTTAAGGGGGGGAGGCCTCGGGGCGCAGTATTTT. Amino acids: CASSLRGGGLGAQYF.

The chain links TRBV18 to TRBJ2-7; 7 nucleotides agree with TRBD2. The CDR3 contains 14 residues. CDR1 KGHSH and CDR2 LQKENI come from the germline V gene. After removal of 3 bases from V and 1 base from J, the junction contained 3 bases not matched to a gene. The CDR3 nucleotides read TGTGCCAGCTCACCTGGGGGGGGTTCCTACGAGCAGTACTTC. It translates to CASSPGGGSYEQYF. The full variable domain, completed using reference TRBV18 and TRBJ2-7, is NAGVMQNPRHLVRRRGQEARLRCSPMKGHSHVYWYRQLPEEGLKFMVYLQKENIIDESGMPKERFSAEFPKEGPSILRIQQVVRGDSAAYFCASSPGGGSYEQYFGPGTRLTVT.

This sequence joins TRBV7-3 and TRBJ2-1; D perhaps matches TRBD2 (6 bases). The V end was cut by 0 bases, the J end by 6 bases, with 12 bases between. The CDR3 contains 15 residues. The germline V gene encodes CDR1 SGHTA and CDR2 FQGTGA. CDR3 protein: CASSLTRDNVNEQFF. CDR3 in DNA: TGTGCCAGCAGCTTAACGCGGGATAACGTCAATGAGCAGTTCTTC.

The CDR3 loop reads CASSPRQAANTGELFF. The CDR3 bases are TGCGCCAGCAGCCCCAGACAGGCCGCGAACACCGGGGAGCTGTTTTTT. The chain recombines TRBV4-1 with TRBJ2-2; tentatively, D is TRBD1 (6 bases). V shed 4 bases and J shed 0 bases, with 12 bases lying between them. In germline, CDR1 is MGHRA, CDR2 YSYEKL. The CDR3 spans 16 residues.

The chain joins TRBV5-4 to TRBJ1-3; D might be TRBD1 (5 bases). CDR1 is SGHNT, CDR2 YYREEE, per germline (reference sequence). V lost 3 bases to trimming and J lost 0 bases, with 10 bases between them. The CDR3 loop spans 15 amino acids. CDR3 amino acids: CASSSSQGSGNTIYF. CDR3 sequence (DNA): TGTGCCAGCAGCTCAAGTCAGGGCTCTGGAAACACCATATATTTT.

The J gene is TRBJ1-1, the V gene TRBV30; TRBD1 agrees at 9 bases. The V segment lost 2 bases and the J segment 5 bases; nucleotides outside the gene matches: 9. The CDR3 spans 15 residues. CDR1 is GTSNPN, CDR2 SVGIG, per germline (reference sequence). DNA for the CDR3: TGTGCCTGGAGTTCCTACAGGGGGCGCAGAACTGAAGCTTTCTTT. It is translated as CAWSSYRGRRTEAFF.

This clone was observed a single time. The chain couples TRBV19 to TRBJ2-1; TRBD2 matches at 7 bases. Germline CDR1 LNHDA, CDR2 SQIVND (reference sequence). Unmatched junction bases numbered 7, after V lost 5 bases and J lost 6 bases. CDR3 size: 14 residues. Here the CDR3 reads CASSVTSLSNEQFF. DNA of the CDR3: TGTGCCAGTAGTGTGACTAGCTTGTCCAATGAGCAGTTCTTC.

The chain carries TRBV6-2 or TRBV6-3 and TRBJ1-5; no clear D gene. Trimming cost V 5 bases and J 0 bases, with 11 bases left between them. The CDR3 totals 15 residues. Germline V gene sequence: CDR1 MNHEY, CDR2 SVGEGT. Here the CDR3 reads CASSPSATSNQPQHF. DNA of the CDR3: TGTGCCAGCAGTCCGTCAGCGACTAGCAATCAGCCCCAGCATTTT.

This clone was found once. The rearrangement joins TRBV14 to TRBJ1-2; D uncertain. CDR3 length equals 15 residues. CDR1 and CDR2 from the germline V gene are SGHDN and FVKESK. V gave up 0 bases and J gave up 4 bases, with 12 bases separating them. CDR3 protein: CASSQDPRGPYGYTF. CDR3 sequence (DNA): TGTGCCAGCAGCCAAGATCCTCGCGGGCCCTATGGCTACACCTTC.

The chain has TRBV30 and TRBJ2-2, with D perhaps matching TRBD2 (5 bases). Germline values: CDR1 GTSNPN, CDR2 SVGIG (reference sequence). CDR3 length equals 12 residues. V was shortened by 3 bases and J by 6 bases, with 8 bases between the two germline ends. The CDR3 is CAWRLVAGELFF. CDR3 sequence (DNA): TGTGCCTGGAGACTAGTCGCCGGGGAGCTGTTTTTT.

The CDR3 DNA sequence: TGTGCCAGCAGTGACTCGGACAGGGCAGGTATCTATGGCTACACCTTC. This codes for CASSDSDRAGIYGYTF. The chain has TRBV6-4 and TRBJ1-2; 8 bases fit TRBD1. Germline trimming cut 0 bases from V and 4 bases from J; bases unmatched to any gene: 7. The CDR3 sequence is 16 residues long. Germline V lookup: CDR1 MRHNA, CDR2 SNTAGT.

The chain recombines TRBV6-6 with TRBJ1-5; TRBD1 aligns across 7 bases. Losses at the gene ends were 8 bases for V and 5 bases for J; bases not matched to a gene: 6. Germline V gene sequence: CDR1 MNHNY, CDR2 SVGAGI (reference sequence). There are 13 residues in the CDR3. CDR3 bases: TGTGCCAGCCAGGGGGTTGCTGATCAGCCCCAGCATTTT. This sequence encodes CASQGVADQPQHF.